This is a list of T cell receptor beta chains from one sample in a study of CD8+ T cells in alopecia areata. Some clones are missing from TCRdb's copy, which holds only in-frame ones; the method was immunoSEQ multiplex PCR. Among about 190,000 clones listed, 60% to 70% were seen once. The sequencing here drew on CD4+ T cells sorted from blood, taken at week 4, from a patient treated with tofacitinib. These receptors came from a human donor with alopecia areata. Both conserved end residues are part of each CDR3. A D gene is named only where the DNA matches it firmly. Size is omitted from some rows. Given values are once, few, many or a class for expanded clones.

j_gene,v_gene,d_gene,abundance,CDR3aa,CDR3nt
TRBJ2-6,TRBV10-3,-,-,CAILGQIVSGANVLTF,TGTGCCATCCTAGGACAGATCGTGTCTGGGGCCAACGTCCTGACTTTC
TRBJ2-3,TRBV7-9,TRBD2,-,CASSFSGLTDTQYF,TGTGCCAGCAGCTTTAGCGGGCTCACAGATACGCAGTATTTT
TRBJ2-3,TRBV15,TRBD2,-,CATSRGVAGASRDTQYF,TGTGCCACCAGCAGAGGGGTAGCGGGAGCGTCCAGGGATACGCAGTATTTT
TRBJ1-1,TRBV30,-,-,CAWSVRRGNTEAFF,TGTGCCTGGAGTGTCCGGAGGGGTAACACTGAAGCTTTCTTT
TRBJ2-1,TRBV9,TRBD2,-,CASSVGTSGAAYNEQFF,TGTGCCAGCAGCGTAGGTACTAGCGGAGCCGCATACAATGAGCAGTTCTTC
TRBJ2-1,TRBV5-1,TRBD2,few,CASSRGREVNNEQFF,TGCGCCAGCAGCCGGGGGCGGGAGGTCAACAATGAGCAGTTCTTC
TRBJ2-3,TRBV30,-,-,CASYTLRDITDTQYF,TGTGCCTCCTACACACTTAGGGACATCACAGATACGCAGTATTTT
TRBJ2-5,TRBV29-1,TRBD2,-,CSAPGTSGWETQYF,TGCAGCGCACCCGGGACTAGCGGCTGGGAGACCCAGTACTTC
TRBJ2-5,TRBV6-1,TRBD1,-,CASNRTGFQETQYF,TGTGCCAGCAACCGGACAGGGTTCCAAGAGACCCAGTACTTC
TRBJ2-1,TRBV7-7,-,few,CASSLVFGTSEQFF,TGTGCCAGCAGCTTAGTATTCGGGACGAGTGAGCAGTTCTTC
TRBJ2-3,TRBV6-5,-,-,CASRNLDLDTQYF,TGTGCCAGCAGGAACCTGGATTTGGATACGCAGTATTTT
TRBJ1-2,TRBV15,-,-,CATSSRPSPISGYGYTF,TGTGCCACCAGCAGTCGACCCTCCCCCATTAGTGGATATGGCTACACCTTC
TRBJ1-5,TRBV29-1,-,-,CSVGGGRSNQPQHF,TGCAGCGTTGGAGGGGGGAGAAGCAATCAGCCCCAGCATTTT
TRBJ2-2,TRBV21-1,-,few,CASSITKGLISTYTGELFF,TGTGCCAGCAGCATAACTAAGGGCCTAATCTCCACCTACACCGGGGAGCTGTTTTTT
TRBJ2-3,TRBV29-1,-,once,CSVDGLSTDTQYF,TGCAGCGTGGACGGGCTGAGCACAGATACGCAGTATTTT
TRBJ2-3,TRBV30,-,-,CAWSPGPSDTQYF,TGTGCCTGGAGCCCCGGCCCCTCGGATACGCAGTATTTT
TRBJ2-7,TRBV18,-,few,CASSPPAVYEQYF,TGTGCCAGCTCACCACCGGCCGTCTACGAGCAGTACTTC
TRBJ2-1,TRBV25-1,-,few,CASSESYGGTYNEQFF,TGTGCCAGCAGTGAATCATACGGGGGCACATACAATGAGCAGTTCTTC
TRBJ2-7,TRBV7-3,-,-,CASSLGPFTYEQYF,TGTGCCAGCAGCTTAGGCCCTTTTACCTACGAGCAGTACTTC
TRBJ2-3,TRBV7-2,TRBD2,-,CASSLVGLAASTDTQYF,TGTGCCAGCAGCTTAGTCGGGCTAGCGGCTAGCACAGATACGCAGTATTTT
TRBJ2-5,TRBV5-4,-,-,CASSSAMGPNDQYF,TGTGCCAGCTCATCCGCTATGGGGCCGAACGACCAGTACTTC
TRBJ2-7,TRBV6-6,-,-,CASSWDGQLEQYF,TGTGCCAGCAGTTGGGACGGGCAGCTCGAGCAGTACTTC
TRBJ2-2,TRBV30,-,-,CASRRGMNTGELFF,TGTGCCTCCCGCCGGGGGATGAACACCGGGGAGCTGTTTTTT
TRBJ1-5,TRBV6-5,-,-,CASSRGSNQPQHF,TGTGCCAGCAGTAGAGGGAGCAATCAGCCCCAGCATTTT
TRBJ2-7,TRBV28,-,-,CASSLSGSSNYEQYF,TGTGCCAGCAGTTTATCCGGGTCAAGTAACTACGAGCAGTACTTC
TRBJ2-6,TRBV5-1,TRBD1,-,CASSLGDRPGANVLTF,TGCGCCAGCAGCTTGGGGGACAGGCCTGGGGCCAACGTCCTGACTTTC
TRBJ1-5,TRBV28,-,-,CASSLSRGGNQPQHF,TGTGCCAGCAGCCTATCCAGGGGTGGCAATCAGCCCCAGCATTTT
TRBJ2-3,TRBV11-2,-,-,CASTQTDTQYF,TGTGCCAGCACACAAACAGATACGCAGTATTTT
TRBJ2-7,TRBV13,TRBD2,-,CASSRGLAGGGYEQYF,TGTGCCAGCAGCCGAGGACTAGCGGGAGGAGGGTACGAGCAGTACTTC
TRBJ2-1,TRBV30,-,-,CAWSKTNPYNEQFF,TGTGCCTGGAGCAAGACTAACCCCTACAATGAGCAGTTCTTC
TRBJ2-1,TRBV18,-,-,CASSPGLWDILQFF,TGTGCCAGCTCACCAGGATTATGGGACATCTTGCAGTTCTTC
TRBJ2-5,TRBV30,-,few,CAWSVRETQYF,TGTGCCTGGAGTGTCCGGGAGACCCAGTACTTC
TRBJ1-1,TRBV29-1,-,-,CSVVLEARGTEAFF,TGCAGCGTTGTACTAGAGGCCAGGGGCACTGAAGCTTTCTTT
TRBJ1-2,TRBV2,-,-,CASTREAEVYGYTF,TGTGCCAGCACCCGTGAGGCCGAAGTCTATGGCTACACCTTC
TRBJ2-5,TRBV30,TRBD2,-,CAWSPTSTETQYF,TGTGCCTGGAGTCCGACTAGCACGGAGACCCAGTACTTC
TRBJ2-7,TRBV6-5,-,few,CASSYRQGYEQYF,TGTGCCAGCAGTTACAGGCAGGGCTACGAGCAGTACTTC
TRBJ2-7,TRBV29-1,-,-,CSVQSTYEQYF,TGCAGCGTGCAATCAACCTACGAGCAGTACTTC
TRBJ2-7,TRBV2,-,-,CAIPLRGGLHEQYF,TGTGCCATCCCATTACGAGGGGGTCTCCACGAGCAGTACTTC
TRBJ2-1,TRBV5-1,TRBD2,-,CASSSGLAGSYNEQFF,TGCGCCAGCAGCTCGGGACTAGCGGGTTCCTACAATGAGCAGTTCTTC
TRBJ2-3,TRBV6-5,-,-,CASQTGYTQYF,TGTGCCAGTCAAACAGGCTATACGCAGTATTTT
TRBJ1-1,TRBV23-1,-,-,CASSWVRDYTEAFF,TGCGCCAGCAGTTGGGTCAGGGATTACACTGAAGCTTTCTTT
TRBJ2-6,TRBV4-3,-,-,CASSTRRGSGANVLTF,TGCGCCAGCAGCACCCGGCGTGGCTCTGGGGCCAACGTCCTGACTTTC
TRBJ1-1,TRBV5-1,-,once,CASSLSAGYTEAFF,TGCGCCAGCAGCTTGAGTGCGGGGTACACTGAAGCTTTCTTT
TRBJ2-7,TRBV4-1,-,-,CASSQAFQDHYEQYF,TGCGCCAGCAGCCAAGCGTTCCAGGACCACTACGAGCAGTACTTC
TRBJ2-7,TRBV6-5,-,-,CASSSGTGEQYF,TGTGCCAGCAGTTCCGGGACGGGCGAGCAGTACTTC
TRBJ2-3,TRBV6-6,-,-,CASQSSTDTQYF,TGTGCCAGCCAAAGTAGCACAGATACGCAGTATTTT
TRBJ1-2,TRBV7-9,TRBD1,-,CASSIGQGPFYTF,TGTGCCAGCAGCATAGGACAGGGTCCCTTCTACACCTTC
TRBJ1-2,TRBV29-1,-,-,CSVQSGSYGYTF,TGCAGCGTTCAGTCGGGTAGTTATGGCTACACCTTC
TRBJ2-1,TRBV20-1,-,-,CSASDAVEQFF,TGCAGTGCTAGTGACGCAGTTGAGCAGTTCTTC
TRBJ2-7,TRBV2,-,-,CASIARTVTYEQYF,TGTGCCAGCATCGCGAGGACAGTTACCTACGAGCAGTACTTC
TRBJ2-7,TRBV6-5,TRBD1,-,CASSYLGQTYEQYF,TGTGCCAGCAGTTACTTGGGACAGACATACGAGCAGTACTTC
TRBJ1-5,TRBV28,-,-,CASSSTGSWGNQPQHF,TGTGCCAGCAGTTCTACAGGGTCGTGGGGCAATCAGCCCCAGCATTTT
TRBJ2-5,TRBV30,-,-,CAWRGAGRETQYF,TGTGCCTGGAGAGGAGCAGGGCGAGAGACCCAGTACTTC
TRBJ2-7,TRBV10-3,-,-,CAISDSYEQYF,TGTGCCATCAGTGATTCTTACGAGCAGTACTTC
TRBJ2-1,TRBV19,TRBD2,many,CASRTGLAASYNEQFF,TGTGCCAGTAGAACGGGACTAGCAGCCTCCTACAATGAGCAGTTCTTC
TRBJ1-2,TRBV15,-,-,CATRAGEATNYGYTF,TGTGCCACCAGAGCCGGGGAGGCGACTAACTATGGCTACACCTTC
TRBJ2-1,TRBV5-4,TRBD2,once,CASRWGVAGEINEQFF,TGTGCCAGCAGATGGGGGGTAGCGGGAGAGATTAATGAGCAGTTCTTC
TRBJ2-1,TRBV6-1,TRBD2,-,CASSEARLAGAYNEQFF,TGTGCCAGCAGTGAAGCACGCCTAGCGGGAGCCTACAATGAGCAGTTCTTC
TRBJ2-2,TRBV5-4,-,-,CASSLDATNTGELFF,TGTGCCAGCAGCTTGGACGCAACGAACACCGGGGAGCTGTTTTTT